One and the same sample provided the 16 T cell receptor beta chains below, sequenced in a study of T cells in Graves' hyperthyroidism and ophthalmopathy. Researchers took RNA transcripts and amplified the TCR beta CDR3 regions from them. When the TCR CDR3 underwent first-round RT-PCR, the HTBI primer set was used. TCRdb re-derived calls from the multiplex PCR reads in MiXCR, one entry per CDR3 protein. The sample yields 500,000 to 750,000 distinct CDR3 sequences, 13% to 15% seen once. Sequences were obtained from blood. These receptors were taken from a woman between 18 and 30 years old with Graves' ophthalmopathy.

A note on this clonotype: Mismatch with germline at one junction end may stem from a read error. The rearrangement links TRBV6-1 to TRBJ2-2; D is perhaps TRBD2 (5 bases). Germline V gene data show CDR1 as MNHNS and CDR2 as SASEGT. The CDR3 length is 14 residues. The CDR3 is CASSGRRNTGELSF. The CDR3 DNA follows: TGTGCCAGCAGCGGACGCCGCAACACCGGGGAGCTGTCTTTT.

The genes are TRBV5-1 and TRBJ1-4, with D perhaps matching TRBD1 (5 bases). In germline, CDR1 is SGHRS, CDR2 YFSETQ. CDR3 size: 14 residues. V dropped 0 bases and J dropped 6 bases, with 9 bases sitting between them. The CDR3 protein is CASSLVAGHEKLFF. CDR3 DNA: TGCGCCAGCAGCTTGGTGGCAGGGCATGAAAAACTGTTTTTT. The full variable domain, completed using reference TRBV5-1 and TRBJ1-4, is KAGVTQTPRYLIKTRGQQVTLSCSPISGHRSVSWYQQTPGQGLQFLFEYFSETQRNKGNFPGRFSGRQFSNSRSEMNVSTLELGDSALYLCASSLVAGHEKLFFGSGTQLSVL.

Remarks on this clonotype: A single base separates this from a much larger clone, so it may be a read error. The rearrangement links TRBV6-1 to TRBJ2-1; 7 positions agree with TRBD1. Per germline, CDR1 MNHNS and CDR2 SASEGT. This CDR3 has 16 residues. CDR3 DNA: TGTGCCAGCAGACAGGGGAACTCCTTCTCCTACAATGAGCTGTTCTTC. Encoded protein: CASRQGNSFSYNELFF.

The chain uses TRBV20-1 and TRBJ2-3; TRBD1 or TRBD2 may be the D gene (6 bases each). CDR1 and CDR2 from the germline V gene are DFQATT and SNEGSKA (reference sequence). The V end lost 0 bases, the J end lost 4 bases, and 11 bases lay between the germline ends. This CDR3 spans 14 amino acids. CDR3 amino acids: CSARDVGGADTQYF. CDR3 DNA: TGCAGTGCTAGAGATGTGGGGGGCGCAGATACGCAGTATTTT.

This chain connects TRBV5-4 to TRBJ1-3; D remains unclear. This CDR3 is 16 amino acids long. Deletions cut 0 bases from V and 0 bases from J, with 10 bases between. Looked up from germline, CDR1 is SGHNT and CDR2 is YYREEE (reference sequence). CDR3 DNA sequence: TGTGCCAGCAGCTTGGAACGGTCCAACTCTGGAAACACCATATATTTT. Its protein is CASSLERSNSGNTIYF.

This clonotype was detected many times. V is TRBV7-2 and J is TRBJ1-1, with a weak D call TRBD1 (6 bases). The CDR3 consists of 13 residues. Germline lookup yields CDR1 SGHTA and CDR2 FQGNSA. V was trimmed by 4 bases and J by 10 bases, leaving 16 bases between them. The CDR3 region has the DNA TGTGCCAGCAGCTCGGCGTGGGTAGGGGGAGCTTTCTTT. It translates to CASSSAWVGGAFF.

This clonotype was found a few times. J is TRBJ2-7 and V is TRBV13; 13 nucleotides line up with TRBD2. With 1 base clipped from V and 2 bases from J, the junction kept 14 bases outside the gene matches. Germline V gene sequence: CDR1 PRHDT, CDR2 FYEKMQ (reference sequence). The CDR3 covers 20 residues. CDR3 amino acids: CASSLEGGAGLAGVPYEQYF. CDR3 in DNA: TGTGCCAGCAGCTTAGAGGGGGGGGCTGGACTAGCGGGAGTCCCCTACGAGCAGTACTTC.

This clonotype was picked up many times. CDR3 bases: TGTGCCAGCCTTACGGGCGGGCTAGCGGGTTACAATGAGCAGTTCTTC. Translating gives CASLTGGLAGYNEQFF. V usage is TRBV6-1 and J usage is TRBJ2-1; 8 nucleotides match TRBD2. This CDR3 comprises 16 residues. V dropped 8 bases and J dropped 4; count of bases not matched to a gene: 13. Germline values: CDR1 MNHNS, CDR2 SASEGT.

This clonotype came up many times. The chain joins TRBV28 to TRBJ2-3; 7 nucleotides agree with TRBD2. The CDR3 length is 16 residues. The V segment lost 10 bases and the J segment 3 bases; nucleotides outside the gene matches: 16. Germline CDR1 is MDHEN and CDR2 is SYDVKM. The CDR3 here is CATGGLREISTDTQYF. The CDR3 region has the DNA TGTGCCACCGGAGGGTTGCGGGAGATATCAACAGATACGCAGTATTTT.

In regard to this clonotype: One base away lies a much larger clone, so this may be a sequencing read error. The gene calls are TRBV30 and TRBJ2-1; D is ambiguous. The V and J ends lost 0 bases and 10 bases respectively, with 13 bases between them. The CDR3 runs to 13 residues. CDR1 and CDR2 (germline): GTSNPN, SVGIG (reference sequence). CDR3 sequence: CAWSVDRAVEQFF. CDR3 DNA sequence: TGTGCCTGGAGTGTAGATAGGGCAGTCGAGCAGTTCTTC.

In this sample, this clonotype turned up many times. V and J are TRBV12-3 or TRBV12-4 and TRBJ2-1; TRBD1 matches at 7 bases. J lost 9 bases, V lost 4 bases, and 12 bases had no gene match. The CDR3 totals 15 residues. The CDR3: CASSSPDRAAGEQFF. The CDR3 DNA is TGTGCCAGCAGTTCCCCCGACAGGGCGGCGGGTGAGCAGTTCTTC.

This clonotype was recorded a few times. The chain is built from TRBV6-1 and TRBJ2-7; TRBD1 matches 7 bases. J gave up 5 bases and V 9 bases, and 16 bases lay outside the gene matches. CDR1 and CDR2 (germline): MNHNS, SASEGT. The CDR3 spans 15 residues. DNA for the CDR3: TGTGCCAGGATTAAAAACAGGGGCCTCTGGGACGAGCAGTACTTC. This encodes CARIKNRGLWDEQYF.

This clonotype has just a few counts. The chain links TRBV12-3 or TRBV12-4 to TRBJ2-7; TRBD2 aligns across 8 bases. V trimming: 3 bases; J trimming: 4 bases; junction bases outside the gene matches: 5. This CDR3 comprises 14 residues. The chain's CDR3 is CASSFGGVQYEQYF. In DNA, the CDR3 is TGTGCCAGCAGTTTCGGGGGGGTCCAATACGAGCAGTACTTC.

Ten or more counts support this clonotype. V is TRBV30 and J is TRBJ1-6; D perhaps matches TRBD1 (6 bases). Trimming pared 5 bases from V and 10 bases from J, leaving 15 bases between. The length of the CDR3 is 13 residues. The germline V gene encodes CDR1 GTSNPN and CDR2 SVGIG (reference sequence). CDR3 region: CAWGGGGRSPLHF. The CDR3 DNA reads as TGTGCCTGGGGCGGGGGCGGTCGATCACCCCTCCACTTT. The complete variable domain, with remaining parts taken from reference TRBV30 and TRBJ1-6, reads SQTIHQWPATLVQPVGSPLSLECTVEGTSNPNLYWYRQAAGRGLQLLFYSVGIGQISSEVPQNLSASRPQDRQFILSSKKLLLSDSGFYLCAWGGGGRSPLHFGNGTRLTVT.

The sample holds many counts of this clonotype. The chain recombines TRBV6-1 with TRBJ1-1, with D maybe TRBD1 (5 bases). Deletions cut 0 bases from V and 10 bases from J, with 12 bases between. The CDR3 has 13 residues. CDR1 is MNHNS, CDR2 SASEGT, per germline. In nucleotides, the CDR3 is TGTGCCAGCAGTGAAGCTACGGGGGTTGGAGCTTTCTTT. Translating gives CASSEATGVGAFF.

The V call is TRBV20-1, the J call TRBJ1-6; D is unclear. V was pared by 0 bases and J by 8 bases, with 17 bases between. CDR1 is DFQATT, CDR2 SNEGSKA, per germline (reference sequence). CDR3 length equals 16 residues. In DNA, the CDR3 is TGCAGTGCTAGAGATGCGGGCGGGTCTGGAGATTCACCCCTCCACTTT. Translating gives CSARDAGGSGDSPLHF.